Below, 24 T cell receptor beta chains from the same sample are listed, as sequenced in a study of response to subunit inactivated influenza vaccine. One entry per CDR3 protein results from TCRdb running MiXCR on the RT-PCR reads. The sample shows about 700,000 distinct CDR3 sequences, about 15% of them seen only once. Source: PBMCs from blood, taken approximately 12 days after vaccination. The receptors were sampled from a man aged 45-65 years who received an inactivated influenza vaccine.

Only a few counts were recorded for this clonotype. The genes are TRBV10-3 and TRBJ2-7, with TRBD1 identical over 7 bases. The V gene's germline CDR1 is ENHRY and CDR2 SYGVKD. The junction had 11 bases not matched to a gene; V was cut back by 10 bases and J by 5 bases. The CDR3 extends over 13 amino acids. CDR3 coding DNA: TGTGCCACCACGACAGGGATTGGGAACGAGCAGTACTTC. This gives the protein CATTTGIGNEQYF.

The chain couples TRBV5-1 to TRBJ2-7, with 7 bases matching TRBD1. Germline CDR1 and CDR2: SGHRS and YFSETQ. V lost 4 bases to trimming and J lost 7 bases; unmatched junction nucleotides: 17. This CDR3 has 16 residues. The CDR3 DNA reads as TGCGCCAGCAGCATACCCCGGGACAGAGGCGATCGGGAGCAGTACTTC. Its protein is CASSIPRDRGDREQYF.

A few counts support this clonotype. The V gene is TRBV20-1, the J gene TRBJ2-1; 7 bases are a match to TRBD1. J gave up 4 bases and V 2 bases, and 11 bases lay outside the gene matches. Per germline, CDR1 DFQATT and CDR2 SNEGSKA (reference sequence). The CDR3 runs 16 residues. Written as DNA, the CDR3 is TGCAGTGCTAGACAAATTCGACAGGGAGATTACAATGAGCAGTTCTTC. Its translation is CSARQIRQGDYNEQFF.

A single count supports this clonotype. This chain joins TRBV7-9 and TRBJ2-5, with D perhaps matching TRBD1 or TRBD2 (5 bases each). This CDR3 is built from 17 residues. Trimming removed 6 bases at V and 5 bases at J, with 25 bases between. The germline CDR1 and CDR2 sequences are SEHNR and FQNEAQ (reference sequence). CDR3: CASSFGIGLVWGETQYF. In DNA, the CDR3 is TGTGCCAGCAGTTTTGGAATCGGGCTTGTGTGGGGGGAGACCCAGTACTTC.

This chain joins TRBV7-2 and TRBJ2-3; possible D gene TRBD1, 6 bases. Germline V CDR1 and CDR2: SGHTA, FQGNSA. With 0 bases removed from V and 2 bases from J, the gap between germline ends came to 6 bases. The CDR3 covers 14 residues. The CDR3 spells CASSLAGATDTQYF. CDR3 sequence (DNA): TGTGCCAGCAGCTTAGCGGGGGCCACAGATACGCAGTATTTT.

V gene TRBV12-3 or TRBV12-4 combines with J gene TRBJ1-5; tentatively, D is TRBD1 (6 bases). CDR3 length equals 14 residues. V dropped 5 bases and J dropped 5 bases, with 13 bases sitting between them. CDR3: CASSPHRDDQPQHF. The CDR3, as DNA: TGTGCCAGCAGTCCCCACAGGGACGATCAGCCCCAGCATTTT.

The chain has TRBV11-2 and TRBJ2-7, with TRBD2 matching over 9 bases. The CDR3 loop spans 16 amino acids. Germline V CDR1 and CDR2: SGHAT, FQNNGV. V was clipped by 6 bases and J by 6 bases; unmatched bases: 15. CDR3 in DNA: TGTGCCAGCAGACAAGCGGGGGGCCCAGAGAGGGCCGAGCAGTACTTC. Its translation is CASRQAGGPERAEQYF.

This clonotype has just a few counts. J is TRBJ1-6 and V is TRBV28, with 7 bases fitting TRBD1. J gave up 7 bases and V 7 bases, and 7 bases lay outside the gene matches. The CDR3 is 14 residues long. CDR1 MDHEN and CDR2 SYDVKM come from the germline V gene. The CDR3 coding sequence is TGTGCCAGCAAAAGACAGGGTCAAAATTCACCCCTCCACTTT. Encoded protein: CASKRQGQNSPLHF.

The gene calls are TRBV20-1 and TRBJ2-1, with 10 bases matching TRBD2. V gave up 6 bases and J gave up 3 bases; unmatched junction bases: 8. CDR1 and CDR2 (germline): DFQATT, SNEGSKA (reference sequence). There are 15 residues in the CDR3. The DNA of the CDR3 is TGCAGTGCCACCCTAGCGGGGGTTAACTACAATGAGCAGTTCTTC. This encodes CSATLAGVNYNEQFF.

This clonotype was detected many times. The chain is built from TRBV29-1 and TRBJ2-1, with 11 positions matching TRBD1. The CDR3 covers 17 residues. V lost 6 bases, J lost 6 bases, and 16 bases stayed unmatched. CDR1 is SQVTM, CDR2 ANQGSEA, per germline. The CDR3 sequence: CSVQRIYSGQGGNEQFF. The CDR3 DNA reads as TGCAGCGTGCAACGAATTTACTCGGGACAGGGGGGCAATGAGCAGTTCTTC.

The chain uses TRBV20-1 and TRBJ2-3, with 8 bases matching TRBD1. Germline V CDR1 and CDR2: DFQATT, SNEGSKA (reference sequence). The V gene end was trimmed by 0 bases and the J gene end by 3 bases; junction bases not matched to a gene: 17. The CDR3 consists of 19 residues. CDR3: CSARDQGRQGADITDTQYF. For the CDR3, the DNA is TGCAGTGCTAGAGATCAGGGGAGGCAGGGGGCGGATATAACAGATACGCAGTATTTT.

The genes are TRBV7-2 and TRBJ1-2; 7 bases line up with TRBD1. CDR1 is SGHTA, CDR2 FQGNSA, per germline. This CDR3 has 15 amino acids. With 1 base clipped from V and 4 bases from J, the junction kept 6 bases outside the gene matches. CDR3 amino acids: CASSLVRDSFYGYTF. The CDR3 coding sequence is TGTGCCAGCAGCTTAGTACGGGACAGCTTCTATGGCTACACCTTC.

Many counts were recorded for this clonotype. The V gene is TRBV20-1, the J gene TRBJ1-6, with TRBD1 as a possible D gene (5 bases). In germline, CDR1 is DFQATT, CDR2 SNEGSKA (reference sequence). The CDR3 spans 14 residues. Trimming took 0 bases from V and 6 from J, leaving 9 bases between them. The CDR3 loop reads CSAREVGGNSPLHF. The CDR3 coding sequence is TGCAGTGCTAGAGAGGTGGGGGGTAATTCACCCCTCCACTTT.

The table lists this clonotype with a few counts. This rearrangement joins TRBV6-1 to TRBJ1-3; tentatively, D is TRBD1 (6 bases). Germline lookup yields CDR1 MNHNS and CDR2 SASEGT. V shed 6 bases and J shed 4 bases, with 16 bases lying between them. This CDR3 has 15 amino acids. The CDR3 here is CASRAHRATGNTIYF. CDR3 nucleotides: TGTGCCAGCAGAGCACACAGGGCTACGGGAAACACCATATATTTT.

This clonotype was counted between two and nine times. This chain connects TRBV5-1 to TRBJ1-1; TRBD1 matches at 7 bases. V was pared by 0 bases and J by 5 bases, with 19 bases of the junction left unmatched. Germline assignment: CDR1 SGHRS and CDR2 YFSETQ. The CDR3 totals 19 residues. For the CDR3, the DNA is TGCGCCAGCAGCTTGGTCTACGCAGGGGGTAGAAGTTTTGGTACTGAAGCTTTCTTT. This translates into CASSLVYAGGRSFGTEAFF.

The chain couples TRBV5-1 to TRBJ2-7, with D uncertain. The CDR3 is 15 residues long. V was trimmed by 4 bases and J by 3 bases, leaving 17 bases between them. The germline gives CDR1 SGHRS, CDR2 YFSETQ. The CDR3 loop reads CASSSPDNGRYEQYF. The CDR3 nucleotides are TGCGCCAGCAGCAGTCCCGATAACGGGCGCTACGAGCAGTACTTC.

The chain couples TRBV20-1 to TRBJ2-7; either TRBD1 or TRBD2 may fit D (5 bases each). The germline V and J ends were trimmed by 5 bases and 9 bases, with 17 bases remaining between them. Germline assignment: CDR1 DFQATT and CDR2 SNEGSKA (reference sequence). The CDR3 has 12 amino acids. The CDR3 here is CSADSGTRGQYF. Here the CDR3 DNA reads TGCAGTGCTGATTCCGGGACCAGAGGGCAGTACTTC.

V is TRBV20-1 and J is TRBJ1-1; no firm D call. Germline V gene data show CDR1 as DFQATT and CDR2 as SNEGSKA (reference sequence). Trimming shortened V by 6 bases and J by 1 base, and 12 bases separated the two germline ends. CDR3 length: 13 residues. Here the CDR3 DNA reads TGCAGTGCCGTGGGCCATTCGAACACTGAAGCTTTCTTT. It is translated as CSAVGHSNTEAFF.

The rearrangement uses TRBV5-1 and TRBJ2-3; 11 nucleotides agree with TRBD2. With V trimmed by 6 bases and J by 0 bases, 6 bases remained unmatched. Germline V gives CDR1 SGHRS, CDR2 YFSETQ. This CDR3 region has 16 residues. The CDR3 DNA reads TGCGCCAGCACTAGCGGGGGGACAACTAGCACAGATACGCAGTATTTT. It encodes CASTSGGTTSTDTQYF.

CDR3 loop: CASSVDGGGYNEQFF. The CDR3, as DNA: TGTGCCAGCAGCGTAGACGGCGGGGGCTACAATGAGCAGTTCTTC. The rearrangement uses TRBV9 and TRBJ2-1, with 7 bases identical to TRBD2. The germline V gene has CDR1 SGDLS and CDR2 YYNGEE. The CDR3 is made up of 15 amino acids. The V and J ends lost 0 bases and 3 bases, in that order; junction bases with no gene match: 3.

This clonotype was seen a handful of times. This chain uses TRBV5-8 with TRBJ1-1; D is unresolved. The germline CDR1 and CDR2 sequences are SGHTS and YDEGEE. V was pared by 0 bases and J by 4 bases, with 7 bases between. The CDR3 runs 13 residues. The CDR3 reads CASSLAGFTEAFF. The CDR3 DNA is TGTGCCAGCAGCTTGGCGGGTTTCACTGAAGCTTTCTTT. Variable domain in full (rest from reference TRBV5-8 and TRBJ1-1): EAGVTQSPTHLIKTRGQQATLRCSPISGHTSVYWYQQALGLGLQFLLWYDEGEERNRGNFPPRFSGRQFPNYSSELNVNALELEDSALYLCASSLAGFTEAFFGQGTRLTVV.

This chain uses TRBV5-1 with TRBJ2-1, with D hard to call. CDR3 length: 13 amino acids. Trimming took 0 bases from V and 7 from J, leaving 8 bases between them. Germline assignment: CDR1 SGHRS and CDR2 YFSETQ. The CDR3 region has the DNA TGCGCCAGCAGCTTGGGGCGGATTAATGAGCAGTTCTTC. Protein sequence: CASSLGRINEQFF.

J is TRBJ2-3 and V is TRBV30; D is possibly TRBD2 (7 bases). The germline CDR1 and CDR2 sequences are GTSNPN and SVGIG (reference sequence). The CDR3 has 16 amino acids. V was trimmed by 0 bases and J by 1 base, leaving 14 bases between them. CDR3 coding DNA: TGTGCCTGGAGTGTACCTCGGGGGGCCGGCACAGATACGCAGTATTTT. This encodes CAWSVPRGAGTDTQYF.

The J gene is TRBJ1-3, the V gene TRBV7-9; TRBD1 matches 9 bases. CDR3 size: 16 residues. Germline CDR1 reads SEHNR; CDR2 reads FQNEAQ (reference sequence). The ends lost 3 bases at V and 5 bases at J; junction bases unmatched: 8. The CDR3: CASSFPTGGLRNTIYF. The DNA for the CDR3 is TGTGCCAGCAGCTTTCCTACAGGGGGCTTAAGAAACACCATATATTTT.